The following is a TCR beta chain sequence with its context. Antigen specificity is unknown. Germline V CDR1 and CDR2: MGHRA, YSYEKL. The ends lost 0 bases at V and 9 bases at J; junction bases unmatched: 12. The CDR3 is 17 amino acids. This sample is part of a study of T cell repertoires in cytomegalovirus infection. About the study: Based on public TCR beta signatures, there were indications of CMV infection and of a matching HLA type. Whole-study results and caveats: The response measured ex vivo was dominated by TCR beta clonotypes (HLA-C-restricted and CMV-specific).

One entry per CDR3 protein results from TCRdb running MiXCR on the reads. This table holds about 230,000 distinct CDR3 sequences, over 20% found once. This chain connects TRBV4-1 to TRBJ2-1; 9 nucleotides line up with TRBD1. The sample comprised CD8+ T cells from PBMCs. The sequence was collected from a human donor in good health (CMV status not recorded). Some clones in this sample may be carry-over from other donors' samples. The CDR3 here is CASSQDPTGQGWVEQFF. The CDR3 bases are TGCGCCAGCAGCCAAGATCCGACGGGACAGGGATGGGTTGAGCAGTTCTTC.